This TCR beta chain was profiled in a study of blood T cell repertoires in COVID-19. The wider study: Samples representing acute and convalescent COVID-19 were sourced from the United States, Italy and Spain. PBMCs, B-cell-depleted T cells, or T cells provided the cDNA or gDNA that made up the material.

While infection was still active, Seattle patients were enrolled and then followed longitudinally. Profiled with immunoSEQ multiplex PCR; TCRdb holds only in-frame clones, not every one. The sample lists some 160,000 clones, around four fifths occurring once. CDR1 is LGHDT, CDR2 YNNKEL, per germline (reference sequence). V lost 4 bases and J lost 5; bases outside the gene matches: 4. This CDR3 has 14 amino acids. Sequencing was performed on peripheral blood. The chain links TRBV3-1 (or the pseudogene TRBV3-2) to TRBJ1-3; TRBD1 matches 8 bases. The receptor was derived from a woman of 80 years or more with COVID-19, enrolled during active disease. Here the CDR3 DNA reads TGTGCCAGCAGCCCCTCAGGGGGCCGAAACACCATATATTTT. It encodes CASSPSGGRNTIYF.